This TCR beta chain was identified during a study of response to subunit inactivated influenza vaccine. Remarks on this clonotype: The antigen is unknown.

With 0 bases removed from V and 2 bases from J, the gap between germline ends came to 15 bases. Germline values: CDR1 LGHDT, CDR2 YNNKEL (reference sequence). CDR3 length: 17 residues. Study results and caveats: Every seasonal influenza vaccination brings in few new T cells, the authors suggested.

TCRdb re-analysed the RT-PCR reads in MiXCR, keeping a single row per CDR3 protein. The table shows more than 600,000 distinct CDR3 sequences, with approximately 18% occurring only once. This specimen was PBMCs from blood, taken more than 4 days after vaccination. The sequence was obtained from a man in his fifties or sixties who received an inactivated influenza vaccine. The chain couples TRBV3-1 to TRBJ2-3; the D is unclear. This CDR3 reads CASSQDLGGPSTDTQYF. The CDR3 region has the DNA TGTGCCAGCAGCCAAGATCTGGGCGGACCGTCCACAGATACGCAGTATTTT.